The text below deals with one TCR beta chain. The clone's antigen remains unknown. No much larger clonotype is one base removed from it; base qualities were not supplied. The data derive from a study of control samples from healthy donors and cancer patients (dated by TCRdb to 2020 to 2022). The library was obtained by the immunoSEQ multiplex PCR assay. Drawn from immuneACCESS, this table holds only the in-frame rearrangements with V and J called that TCRdb kept. Clones are partly lost; checked studies trace under half to an unresolved V gene and leave the rest unexplained. The sample records about 100,000 clones, 85% to 90% of which are singletons. The top ten clones comprise 12% to 15% of the sample. The receptor was isolated from a man younger than 45 in good health. Input material: blood.

Here is the DNA: TGTGCCAGCAGTGAAGCGACTAGCTGGGATGGTGATACGCAGTATTTT. Its translation is CASSEATSWDGDTQYF. The chain is encoded by TRBV6-1 joined to TRBJ2-3; 7 bases in the junction line up with TRBD2. V is cut back by 0 bases and J by 6 bases, with 9 bases in the junction unmatched. CDR1 MNHNS and CDR2 SASEGT were looked up in the germline V gene. The CDR3 runs 16 amino acids, cysteine and phenylalanine included. The only DNA kept is the CDR3, 48 bases in frame from the first base.